The 30 T cell receptor beta chains below all came from one sample that was sequenced in a study of radiotherapy plus CTLA-4 blockade in lung cancer. Method: immunoSEQ multiplex PCR; TCRdb's copy keeps in-frame clones and lacks some. This sample has more than 75,000 clones, with 80% to 85% found just once. The sequences come from peripheral blood, collected from a patient treated with radiotherapy plus ipilimumab. The receptor set was obtained from a human donor with non-small cell lung cancer that progressed on radiotherapy plus ipilimumab.

In this sample, this clone turned up once. V is TRBV2 and J is TRBJ1-5; 7 nucleotides line up with TRBD1. V was pared by 6 bases and J by 0 bases, with 5 bases of the junction left unmatched. This CDR3 region has 15 residues. CDR1 and CDR2 from the germline V gene are SNHLY and FYNNEI. CDR3 residues: CASRPDRASNQPQHF. The CDR3 DNA reads TGTGCCAGCAGACCAGACAGGGCTAGCAATCAGCCCCAGCATTTT. The variable domain in full, completed from reference TRBV2 and TRBJ1-5, reads EPEVTQTPSHQVTQMGQEVILRCVPISNHLYFYWYRQILGQKVEFLVSFYNNEISEKSEIFDDQFSVERPDGSNFTLKIRSTKLEDSAMYFCASRPDRASNQPQHFGDGTRLSIL.

This chain joins TRBV7-9 and TRBJ2-3, with 8 bases identical to TRBD1. Trimming cost V 5 bases and J 6 bases; bases outside gene matches: 10. Germline lookup yields CDR1 SEHNR and CDR2 FQNEAQ (reference sequence). The CDR3 is 15 amino acids. Here the CDR3 reads CASSKGQGGPDTQYF. In DNA form, the CDR3 reads TGTGCCAGCAGCAAAGGACAGGGCGGGCCGGATACGCAGTATTTT.

As for this clone: This specimen includes other DNA sequences encoding the same CDR3. The CDR3 here is CASNPTRGIAGGRSYEQYF. CDR3 DNA: TGTGCCAGCAATCCCACCAGGGGAATAGCGGGGGGGCGTTCCTACGAGCAGTACTTC. This chain links TRBV2 with TRBJ2-7; TRBD2 agrees at 11 bases. V lost 7 bases, J lost 1 base, and 18 bases stayed unmatched. CDR1 is SNHLY, CDR2 FYNNEI, per germline. The CDR3 runs 19 residues.

V gene TRBV7-9 combines with J gene TRBJ2-2; D unclear. The germline gives CDR1 SEHNR, CDR2 FQNEAQ (reference sequence). The V end lost 0 bases, the J end lost 1 base, and 3 bases lay between the germline ends. The CDR3 consists of 14 residues. CDR3 sequence (DNA): TGTGCCAGCAGCTTAGCGAAGAACACCGGGGAGCTGTTTTTT. Protein sequence: CASSLAKNTGELFF.

The chain employs TRBV30 and TRBJ2-4, with no clear D. The CDR3 is 13 amino acids. CDR1 is GTSNPN, CDR2 SVGIG, per germline (reference sequence). V was cut by 4 bases and J by 1 base, with 8 bases left in between. CDR3 sequence reads: CAWNAGAKNIQYF. CDR3 DNA: TGTGCCTGGAATGCAGGCGCCAAAAACATTCAGTACTTC. Full variable domain (outside the CDR3, taken from reference TRBV30 and TRBJ2-4): SQTIHQWPATLVQPVGSPLSLECTVEGTSNPNLYWYRQAAGRGLQLLFYSVGIGQISSEVPQNLSASRPQDRQFILSSKKLLLSDSGFYLCAWNAGAKNIQYFGAGTRLSVL.

The chain employs TRBV28 and TRBJ2-1; 9 positions agree with TRBD2. The CDR3 covers 15 residues. The germline CDR1 and CDR2 sequences are MDHEN and SYDVKM. V lost 3 bases and J lost 8; bases outside the gene matches: 8. Here the CDR3 DNA reads TGTGCCAGCAGTTTCGGGCGAGCGGGAGGACATGAGCAGTTCTTC. It translates to CASSFGRAGGHEQFF.

This sequence joins TRBV5-6 and TRBJ1-2; 8 bases align to TRBD1. This CDR3 has 15 residues. Germline loops: CDR1 SGHDT, CDR2 YYEEEE. V lost 3 bases and J lost 4; bases outside the gene matches: 8. The CDR3 is CASSSINRGGYGYTF. The DNA for the CDR3 is TGTGCCAGCAGCTCGATTAACAGGGGGGGCTATGGCTACACCTTC. Full variable domain (outside the CDR3, taken from reference TRBV5-6 and TRBJ1-2): DAGVTQSPTHLIKTRGQQVTLRCSPKSGHDTVSWYQQALGQGPQFIFQYYEEEERQRGNFPDRFSGHQFPNYSSELNVNALLLGDSALYLCASSSINRGGYGYTFGSGTRLTVV.

This clone occurred a few times. The chain employs TRBV27 and TRBJ2-1; 7 bases agree with TRBD2. CDR3 size: 13 residues. CDR1 and CDR2 (germline): MNHEY, SMNVEV (reference sequence). V trimming: 6 bases; J trimming: 7 bases; junction bases outside the gene matches: 6. The CDR3 bases are TGTGCCAGCAGGGGCGGGAGTAGGAATGAGCAGTTCTTC. Protein sequence: CASRGGSRNEQFF.

The J gene is TRBJ2-1, the V gene TRBV15; 8 bases match TRBD2. The CDR3 is made up of 17 amino acids. The germline gives CDR1 LNHNV, CDR2 YYDKDF (reference sequence). V lost 1 base and J lost 2; bases outside the gene matches: 7. The CDR3 nucleotides are TGTGCCACCAGCAGAGGTTTGCAAGCGGGGGCCTACAATGAGCAGTTCTTC. It is translated as CATSRGLQAGAYNEQFF.

This chain links TRBV28 with TRBJ1-1; D call uncertain. Trimming stripped 6 bases from V and 0 bases from J, with 17 bases between. The germline CDR1 and CDR2 sequences are MDHEN and SYDVKM. CDR3 length: 16 amino acids. CDR3 sequence reads: CASSRMEAIMNTEAFF. The CDR3 DNA reads TGTGCCAGCAGCCGGATGGAGGCAATCATGAACACTGAAGCTTTCTTT.

The chain uses TRBV10-1 and TRBJ2-2; 11 bases fit TRBD2. J gave up 6 bases and V 2 bases, and 5 bases lay outside the gene matches. Germline V lookup: CDR1 WNHNN, CDR2 SYGVQD (reference sequence). CDR3 length: 16 amino acids. As DNA, the CDR3 is TGCGCCAGCAGTGAGGCTAGCGGGAGGAGAGCCGGGGAGCTGTTTTTT. Protein product: CASSEASGRRAGELFF.

The rearrangement joins TRBV6-5 to TRBJ2-1; D tentatively reads TRBD1 or TRBD2 (5 bases each). V was pared by 8 bases and J by 9 bases, with 17 bases between. Germline V CDR1 and CDR2: MNHEY, SVGAGI. This CDR3 contains 13 residues. The CDR3 loop reads CASSPPGAGEQFF. CDR3 in DNA: TGTGCCAGCTCTCCTCCCGGGGCCGGTGAGCAGTTCTTC.

The chain joins TRBV2 to TRBJ2-2, with D perhaps TRBD2 (6 bases). Germline assignment: CDR1 SNHLY and CDR2 FYNNEI. Trimming pared 5 bases from V and 0 bases from J, leaving 10 bases between. The length of the CDR3 is 15 residues. The CDR3, as DNA: TGTGCCAGCAGTAGGGACTTGGCGAACACCGGGGAGCTGTTTTTT. Its protein is CASSRDLANTGELFF.

V usage is TRBV19 and J usage is TRBJ2-6, with 7 nucleotides matching TRBD1. This CDR3 comprises 15 residues. Unmatched junction bases numbered 2, after V lost 3 bases and J lost 3 bases. Germline CDR1 reads LNHDA; CDR2 reads SQIVND (reference sequence). The CDR3 reads CASSITGVGANVLTF. CDR3 nucleotides: TGTGCCAGTAGTATCACAGGGGTTGGGGCCAACGTCCTGACTTTC. Variable domain in full (rest from reference TRBV19 and TRBJ2-6): DGGITQSPKYLFRKEGQNVTLSCEQNLNHDAMYWYRQDPGQGLRLIYYSQIVNDFQKGDIAEGYSVSREKKESFPLTVTSAQKNPTAFYLCASSITGVGANVLTFGAGSRLTVL.

The CDR3 region is CASSDPGTRSENEQFF. CDR3 DNA sequence: TGCGCCAGCAGTGACCCCGGGACTAGGAGCGAGAATGAGCAGTTCTTC. The chain is built from TRBV10-2 and TRBJ2-1; TRBD2 aligns across 8 bases. Germline loops: CDR1 WSHSY, CDR2 SAAADI. The CDR3 extends over 16 amino acids. V trimming: 3 bases; J trimming: 7 bases; junction bases outside the gene matches: 11.

In nucleotides, the CDR3 is TGTGCCAGCAGTTTATCCGTCACAACCTACAATGAGCAGTTCTTC. Encoded protein: CASSLSVTTYNEQFF. V and J are TRBV27 and TRBJ2-1; D call uncertain. This CDR3 comprises 15 residues. The germline gives CDR1 MNHEY, CDR2 SMNVEV (reference sequence). V was trimmed by 0 bases and J by 2 bases, leaving 8 bases between them.

Concerning this clone itself: The same CDR3 also results from other DNA sequences found in this sample. This chain links TRBV7-2 with TRBJ2-6, with 7 bases fitting TRBD1. The CDR3 runs to 16 residues. CDR1 and CDR2 (germline): SGHTA, FQGNSA. V was pared by 1 base and J by 2 bases, with 2 bases of the junction left unmatched. CDR3 DNA: TGTGCCAGCAGCTTAGGCCAGGGGGCTGGGGCCAACGTCCTGACTTTC. Translated: CASSLGQGAGANVLTF.

This rearrangement joins TRBV28 to TRBJ2-6; D might be TRBD1 (5 bases). Germline V CDR1 and CDR2: MDHEN, SYDVKM. The ends were cut back, 1 base at V and 3 bases at J, with 7 bases in the middle. The CDR3 covers 15 residues. CDR3 nucleotide sequence: TGTGCCAGCAGTTTATCAGGGCTTGGGGCCAACGTCCTGACTTTC. It translates to CASSLSGLGANVLTF. Full variable domain (outside the CDR3, taken from reference TRBV28 and TRBJ2-6): DVKVTQSSRYLVKRTGEKVFLECVQDMDHENMFWYRQDPGLGLRLIYFSYDVKMKEKGDIPEGYSVSREKKERFSLILESASTNQTSMYLCASSLSGLGANVLTFGAGSRLTVL.

Only one count was recorded for this clone. V is TRBV7-9 and J is TRBJ2-7; D is possibly TRBD1 (6 bases). V was shortened by 1 base and J by 2 bases, with 21 bases between the two germline ends. The CDR3 is 18 residues long. Germline V gives CDR1 SEHNR, CDR2 FQNEAQ (reference sequence). The chain's CDR3 is CASSLGLGWGQVTYEQYF. Here the CDR3 DNA reads TGTGCCAGCAGCTTAGGTTTAGGTTGGGGGCAGGTTACCTACGAGCAGTACTTC.

J is TRBJ1-1 and V is TRBV19, with D maybe TRBD1 (5 bases). V was cut by 2 bases and J by 7 bases, with 20 bases left in between. CDR3 length equals 16 residues. Germline V lookup: CDR1 LNHDA, CDR2 SQIVND (reference sequence). CDR3: CASSITGRAVSIEAFF. DNA for the CDR3: TGTGCCAGTAGTATAACGGGCAGGGCGGTAAGCATTGAAGCTTTCTTT.

The chain is built from TRBV11-2 and TRBJ2-1, with D perhaps TRBD2 (6 bases). Looked up from germline, CDR1 is SGHAT and CDR2 is FQNNGV. The CDR3 is made up of 12 amino acids. Trimming pared 1 base from V and 15 bases from J, leaving 13 bases between. DNA for the CDR3: TGTGCCAGCAGCTTAGGGGGGGTGCAACCGTTCTTC. This translates into CASSLGGVQPFF.

The chain joins TRBV5-1 to TRBJ2-2; D not resolved. The germline CDR1 and CDR2 sequences are SGHRS and YFSETQ. Deletions cut 3 bases from V and 4 bases from J, with 10 bases between. The CDR3 covers 14 residues. CDR3 DNA sequence: TGCGCCAGCAGCTCCGGGTTGGTCACCGGGGAGCTGTTTTTT. It specifies CASSSGLVTGELFF.

The chain uses TRBV6-1 and TRBJ2-7; TRBD1 matches at 10 bases. Germline V gene data show CDR1 as MNHNS and CDR2 as SASEGT. This CDR3 contains 15 residues. Unmatched junction bases numbered 3, after V lost 2 bases and J lost 2 bases. CDR3 in amino acids: CASSELGTGAYEQYF. In DNA, the CDR3 is TGTGCCAGCAGTGAATTGGGGACAGGGGCCTACGAGCAGTACTTC.

The chain links TRBV28 to TRBJ1-5; D call uncertain. Germline V gives CDR1 MDHEN, CDR2 SYDVKM. Trimming shortened V by 3 bases and J by 5 bases, and 11 bases separated the two germline ends. The CDR3 loop spans 14 amino acids. CDR3 coding DNA: TGTGCCAGCAGTTTTAGGACCGGTCATCAGCCCCAGCATTTT. Translation: CASSFRTGHQPQHF.

The gene calls are TRBV5-1 and TRBJ1-1; D might be TRBD1 (6 bases). The CDR3 covers 16 residues. V lost 0 bases, J lost 0 bases, and 12 bases lay in between. Per the germline V gene, CDR1 is SGHRS and CDR2 is YFSETQ. The CDR3, as DNA: TGCGCCAGCAGCTTGGAGGGGGGCCTCATGAACACTGAAGCTTTCTTT. Its protein product is CASSLEGGLMNTEAFF.

This chain joins TRBV2 and TRBJ2-5; 9 bases fit TRBD2. Germline CDR1 is SNHLY and CDR2 is FYNNEI. This CDR3 has 17 residues. J was trimmed by 2 bases and V by 3 bases; bases with no gene match: 10. CDR3 residues: CASSDFLREGRQETQYF. For the CDR3, the DNA is TGTGCCAGCAGTGACTTTCTGCGGGAGGGTCGTCAAGAGACCCAGTACTTC.

The rearrangement links TRBV30 to TRBJ1-2; D unclear. The length of the CDR3 is 13 residues. The V end was cut by 4 bases, the J end by 4 bases, with 13 bases between. Per germline, CDR1 GTSNPN and CDR2 SVGIG (reference sequence). The CDR3 DNA is TGTGCCTGGAATTTGGACGGGCTCTATGGCTACACCTTC. Translated, it gives CAWNLDGLYGYTF.

This chain uses TRBV2 with TRBJ2-1; D may be TRBD2 (5 bases). Deletions cut 3 bases from V and 12 bases from J, with 15 bases between. Looked up from germline, CDR1 is SNHLY and CDR2 is FYNNEI. The CDR3 spans 13 residues. CDR3 protein: CASSEWGVIGQFF. CDR3 in DNA: TGTGCCAGCAGTGAGTGGGGAGTGATTGGGCAGTTCTTC.

This clone was observed a handful of times. J is TRBJ1-2 and V is TRBV7-9; 8 nucleotides line up with TRBD1. The CDR3 has 14 residues. In germline, CDR1 is SEHNR, CDR2 FQNEAQ (reference sequence). V gave up 1 base and J gave up 8 bases; unmatched junction bases: 6. CDR3 DNA sequence: TGTGCCAGCAGCTTAGTGGCGACAGGGGACGGCTACACCTTC. Translated, it gives CASSLVATGDGYTF.

The chain links TRBV4-1 to TRBJ2-7, with TRBD2 matching over 16 bases. The trim removed 5 bases at V and 5 bases at J, leaving 12 bases unmatched. The CDR3 runs 18 residues. The V gene's germline CDR1 is MGHRA and CDR2 YSYEKL. CDR3 residues: CASSGPGLAGGPRDEQYF. CDR3 DNA sequence: TGCGCCAGCAGCGGACCGGGACTAGCGGGAGGGCCGCGGGACGAGCAGTACTTC.